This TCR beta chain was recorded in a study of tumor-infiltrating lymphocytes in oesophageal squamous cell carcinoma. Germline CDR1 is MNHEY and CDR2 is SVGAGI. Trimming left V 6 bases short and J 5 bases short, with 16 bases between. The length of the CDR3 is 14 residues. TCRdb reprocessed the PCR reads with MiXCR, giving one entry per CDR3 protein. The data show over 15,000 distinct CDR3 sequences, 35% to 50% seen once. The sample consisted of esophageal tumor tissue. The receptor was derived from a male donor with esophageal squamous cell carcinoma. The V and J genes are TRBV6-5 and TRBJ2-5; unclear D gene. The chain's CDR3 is CASRERWKGETQYF. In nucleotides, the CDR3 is TGTGCCAGCAGAGAAAGGTGGAAAGGGGAGACCCAGTACTTC.